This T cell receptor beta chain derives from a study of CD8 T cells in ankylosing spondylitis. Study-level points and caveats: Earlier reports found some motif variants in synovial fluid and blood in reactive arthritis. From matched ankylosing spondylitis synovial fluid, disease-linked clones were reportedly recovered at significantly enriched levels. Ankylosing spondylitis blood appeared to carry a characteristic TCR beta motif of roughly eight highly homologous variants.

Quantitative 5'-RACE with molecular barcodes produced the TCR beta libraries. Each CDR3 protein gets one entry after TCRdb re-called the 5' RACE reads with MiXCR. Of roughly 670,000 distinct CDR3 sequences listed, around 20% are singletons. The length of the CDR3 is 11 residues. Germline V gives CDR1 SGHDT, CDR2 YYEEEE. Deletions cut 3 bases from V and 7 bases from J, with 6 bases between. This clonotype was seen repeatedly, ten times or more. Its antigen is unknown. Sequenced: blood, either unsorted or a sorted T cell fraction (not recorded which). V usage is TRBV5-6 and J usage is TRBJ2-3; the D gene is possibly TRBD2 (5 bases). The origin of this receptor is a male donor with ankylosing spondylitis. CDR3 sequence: CASSYGNTQYF. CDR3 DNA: TGTGCCAGCAGCTACGGGAATACGCAGTATTTT.